This T cell receptor beta chain was captured in a study of blood T cell repertoires in COVID-19. Study-level information: Collection of acute and convalescent COVID-19 samples took place in the United States, Italy and Spain. In each case, the material was cDNA or gDNA derived from T cells, B-cell-depleted T cells, or PBMCs.

In the authors' methods: Quantification of nucleated cells was approximated via reference gene primer amplification. Clones were read by immunoSEQ multiplex PCR, and TCRdb kept only the in-frame ones, dropping some. V, J and clone size are taken as reported in that table, and D and trimming were inferred from the DNA itself. The sample lists over 150,000 clones; 60% to 85% were seen once. This clone was counted a few times. Trimming took off 2 bases at V and 5 bases at J, with 6 bases between the two ends. Looked up from germline, CDR1 is MDHEN and CDR2 is SYDVKM. This CDR3 spans 12 amino acids. The chain carries TRBV28 and TRBJ1-1; no firm D call. Sequencing was performed on peripheral blood. This clonotype originated in a man older than 75 with acute or convalescent COVID-19. The CDR3 reads CASSLAGTEAFF. In DNA, the CDR3 is TGTGCCAGCAGTTTAGCGGGTACTGAAGCTTTCTTT.